The clone carrying this T cell receptor beta chain was observed a single time. The sample is drawn from a study of cytomegalovirus exposure and HLA in healthy donors. The PCR made use of 60 Vbeta and 13 Jbeta primers. Sequenced by immunoSEQ multiplex PCR; TCRdb stores in-frame clones only, minus some. This sample yields around 230,000 clones, of which roughly 80% are seen a single time; about 6.1% belongs to the top ten. The CDR3 is 15 residues long. The V and J ends lost 10 bases and 2 bases, in that order; junction bases with no gene match: 8. The V gene's germline CDR1 is SGHRS and CDR2 YFSETQ. The sequence was collected from a man aged 40-49 years in good health and CMV-seropositive. The chain is built from TRBV5-1 and TRBJ2-6; TRBD1 matches 8 bases. The sequenced sample consisted of PBMCs. This CDR3 reads CAGSTGGAGANVLTF. In DNA, the CDR3 is TGCGCCGGCTCTACAGGGGGAGCTGGGGCCAACGTCCTGACTTTC.